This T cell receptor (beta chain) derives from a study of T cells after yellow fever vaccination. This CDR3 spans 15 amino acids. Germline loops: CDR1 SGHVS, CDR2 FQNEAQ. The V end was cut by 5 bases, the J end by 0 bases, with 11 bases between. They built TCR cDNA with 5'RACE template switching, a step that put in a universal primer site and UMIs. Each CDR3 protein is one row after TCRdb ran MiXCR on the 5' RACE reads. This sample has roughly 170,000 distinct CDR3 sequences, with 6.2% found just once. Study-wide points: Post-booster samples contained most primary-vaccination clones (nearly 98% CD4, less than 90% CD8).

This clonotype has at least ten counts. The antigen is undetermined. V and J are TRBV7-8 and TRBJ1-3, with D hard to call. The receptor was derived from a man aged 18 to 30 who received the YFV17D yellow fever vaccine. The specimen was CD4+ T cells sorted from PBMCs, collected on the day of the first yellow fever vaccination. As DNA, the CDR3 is TGTGCCAGCAGCGCGGGTTCCCTCTCTGGAAACACCATATATTTT. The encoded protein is CASSAGSLSGNTIYF. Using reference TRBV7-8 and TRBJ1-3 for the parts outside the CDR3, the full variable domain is GAGVSQSPRYKVAKRGQDVALRCDPISGHVSLFWYQQALGQGPEFLTYFQNEAQLDKSGLPSDRFFAERPEGSVSTLKIQRTQQEDSAVYLCASSAGSLSGNTIYFGEGSWLTVV.